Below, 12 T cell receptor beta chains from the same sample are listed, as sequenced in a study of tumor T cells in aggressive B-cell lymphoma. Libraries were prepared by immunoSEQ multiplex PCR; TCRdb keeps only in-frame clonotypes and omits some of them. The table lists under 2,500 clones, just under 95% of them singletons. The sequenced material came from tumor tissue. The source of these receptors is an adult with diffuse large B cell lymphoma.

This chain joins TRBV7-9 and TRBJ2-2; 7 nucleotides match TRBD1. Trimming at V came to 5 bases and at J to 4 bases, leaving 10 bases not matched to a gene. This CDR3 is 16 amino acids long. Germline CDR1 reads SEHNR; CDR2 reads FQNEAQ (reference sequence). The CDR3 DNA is TGTGCCAGCAGCAACCGGGACAGCCGACCCACCGGGGAGCTGTTTTTT. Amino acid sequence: CASSNRDSRPTGELFF.

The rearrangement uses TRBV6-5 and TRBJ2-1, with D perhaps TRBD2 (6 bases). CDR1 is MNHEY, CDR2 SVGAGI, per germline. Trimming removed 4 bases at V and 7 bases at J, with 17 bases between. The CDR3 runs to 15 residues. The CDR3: CASSWTRDLGNEQFF. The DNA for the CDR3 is TGTGCCAGCAGTTGGACAAGGGACTTGGGAAATGAGCAGTTCTTC.

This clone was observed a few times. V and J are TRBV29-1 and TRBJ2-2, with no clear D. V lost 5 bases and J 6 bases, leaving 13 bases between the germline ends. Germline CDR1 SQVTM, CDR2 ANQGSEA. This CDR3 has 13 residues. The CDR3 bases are TGCAGCGTTTATCGAGTGGGCTCCGGGGAGCTGTTTTTT. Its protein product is CSVYRVGSGELFF.

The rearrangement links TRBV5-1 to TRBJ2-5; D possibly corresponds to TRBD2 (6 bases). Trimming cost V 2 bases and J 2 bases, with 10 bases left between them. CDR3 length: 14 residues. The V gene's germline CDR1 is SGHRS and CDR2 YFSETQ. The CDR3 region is CASSFGGVQETQYF. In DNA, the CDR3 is TGCGCCAGCAGCTTCGGAGGGGTACAAGAGACCCAGTACTTC.

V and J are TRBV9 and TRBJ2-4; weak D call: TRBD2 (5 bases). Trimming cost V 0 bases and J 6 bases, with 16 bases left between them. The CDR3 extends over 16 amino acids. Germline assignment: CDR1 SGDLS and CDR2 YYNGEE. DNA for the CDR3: TGTGCCAGCAGCGTAGGGACTCGACACCCCGTAAACATTCAGTACTTC. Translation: CASSVGTRHPVNIQYF.

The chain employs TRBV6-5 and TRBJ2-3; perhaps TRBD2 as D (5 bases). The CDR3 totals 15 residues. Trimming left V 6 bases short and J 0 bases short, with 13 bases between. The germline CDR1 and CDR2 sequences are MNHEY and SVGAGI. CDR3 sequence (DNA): TGTGCCAGCAGGTGGCGGGTCAGTAGCACAGATACGCAGTATTTT. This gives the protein CASRWRVSSTDTQYF.

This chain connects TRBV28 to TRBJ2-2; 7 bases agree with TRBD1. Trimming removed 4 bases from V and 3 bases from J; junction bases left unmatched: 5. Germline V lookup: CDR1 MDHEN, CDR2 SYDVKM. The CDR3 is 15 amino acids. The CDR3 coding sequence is TGTGCCAGCAGTTCCGCGGACAGGTACACCGGGGAGCTGTTTTTT. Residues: CASSSADRYTGELFF.

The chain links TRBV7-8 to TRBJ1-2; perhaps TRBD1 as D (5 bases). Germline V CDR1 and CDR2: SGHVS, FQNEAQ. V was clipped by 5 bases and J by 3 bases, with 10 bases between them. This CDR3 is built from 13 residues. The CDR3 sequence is CASSGGSHYGYTF. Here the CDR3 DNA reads TGTGCCAGCAGCGGGGGGAGTCACTATGGCTACACCTTC.

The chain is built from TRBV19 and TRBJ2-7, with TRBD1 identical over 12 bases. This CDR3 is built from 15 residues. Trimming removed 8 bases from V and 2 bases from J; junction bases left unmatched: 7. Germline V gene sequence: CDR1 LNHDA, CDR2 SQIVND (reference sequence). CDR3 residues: CASRSGTGGTYEQYF. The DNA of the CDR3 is TGTGCCAGTCGATCGGGGACAGGGGGCACCTACGAGCAGTACTTC.

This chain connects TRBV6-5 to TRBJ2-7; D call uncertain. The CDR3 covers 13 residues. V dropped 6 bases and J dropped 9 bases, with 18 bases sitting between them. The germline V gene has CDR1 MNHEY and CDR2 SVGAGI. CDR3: CASSPAPISVQYF. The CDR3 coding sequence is TGTGCCAGCAGCCCAGCGCCCATCTCGGTGCAGTACTTC.

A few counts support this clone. The CDR3 here is CASSQGQVNEAFF. In DNA form, the CDR3 reads TGTGCCAGCAGCCAGGGACAGGTGAACGAAGCTTTCTTT. The chain combines TRBV27 with TRBJ1-1, with TRBD1 matching 8 bases. V trimming: 6 bases; J trimming: 8 bases; junction bases outside the gene matches: 8. Germline CDR1 reads MNHEY; CDR2 reads SMNVEV (reference sequence). The CDR3 totals 13 residues.

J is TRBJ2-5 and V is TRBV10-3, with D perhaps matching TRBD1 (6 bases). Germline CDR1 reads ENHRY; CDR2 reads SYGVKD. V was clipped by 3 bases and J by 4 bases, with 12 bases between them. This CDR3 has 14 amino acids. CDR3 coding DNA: TGTGCCATCAGTGACCCAGGGACAAGAGAGACCCAGTACTTC. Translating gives CAISDPGTRETQYF.